These T cell receptor beta chains were read from a single sample in a study of cytomegalovirus exposure and HLA in healthy donors. The protocol was immunoSEQ multiplex PCR, while the TCRdb copy is restricted to in-frame clones and leaves out a portion. The sample includes 110,000 or so clones, around 73% of them seen just once. Sequenced material: PBMCs. These receptors were obtained from a woman aged 25-40 years in good health and CMV-seropositive. Each CDR3 is given with its conserved first and last residue. The order of the fields is D gene, clone size, V gene, J gene, CDR3 protein, CDR3 DNA. A D gene is named only where the DNA matches it firmly. For some rows the clone size is stated as once, few or many, or as a class when expanded; others skip it.

TRBD2,few,TRBV19,TRBJ2-1,CASSRNLPGLAGYRYNEQFF,TGTGCCAGTAGCCGGAACTTACCGGGACTAGCGGGGTATCGATACAATGAGCAGTTCTTC
TRBD2,NA,TRBV7-2,TRBJ2-1,CASSLSLAGGYNEQFF,TGTGCCAGCAGCTTATCCCTAGCGGGGGGCTACAATGAGCAGTTCTTC
TRBD2,NA,TRBV6-5,TRBJ2-2,CASSYSREGFAGELFF,TGTGCCAGCAGTTACTCGCGGGAGGGCTTCGCCGGGGAGCTGTTTTTT
TRBD1,NA,TRBV5-1,TRBJ1-2,CASSLASGGYGYTF,TGCGCCAGCAGCTTGGCCTCAGGGGGCTATGGCTACACCTTC
NA,NA,TRBV28,TRBJ2-7,CASSALAHYEQYF,TGTGCCAGCAGCGCCTTGGCCCACTACGAGCAGTACTTC
NA,NA,TRBV13,TRBJ1-5,CASSLRDINNQPQHF,TGTGCCAGCAGCCTACGAGACATTAACAATCAGCCCCAGCATTTT
TRBD1,few,TRBV6-5,TRBJ1-1,CASSQGQKAFF,TGTGCCAGCAGCCAGGGACAGAAAGCTTTCTTT
NA,NA,TRBV4-1,TRBJ1-5,CASSQEGRISNQPQHF,TGCGCCAGCAGCCAAGAGGGGCGGATTAGCAATCAGCCCCAGCATTTT
TRBD1,NA,TRBV14,TRBJ2-5,CASSQETGVFLETQYF,TGTGCCAGCAGCCAGGAGACAGGGGTGTTTCTAGAGACCCAGTACTTC
NA,NA,TRBV6-1,TRBJ1-1,CAGGKVEAFF,TGTGCCGGGGGGAAGGTTGAAGCTTTCTTT
NA,NA,TRBV19,TRBJ2-5,CASSMLANQETQYF,TGTGCCAGTAGTATGCTAGCGAACCAAGAGACCCAGTACTTC
NA,few,TRBV6-5,TRBJ1-4,CASSAGEHEKLFF,TGTGCCAGCAGTGCGGGCGAACATGAAAAACTGTTTTTT
NA,NA,TRBV11-3,TRBJ2-7,CASSLGQGSHEQYF,TGTGCCAGCAGCTTAGGGCAGGGGTCCCACGAGCAGTACTTC
TRBD2,NA,TRBV6-1,TRBJ2-5,CASSGSGGWETQYF,TGTGCCAGCAGCGGTAGCGGGGGGTGGGAGACCCAGTACTTC
TRBD2,NA,TRBV11-3,TRBJ2-5,CASSLGAGGHETQYF,TGTGCCAGCAGCTTAGGGGCGGGAGGGCATGAGACCCAGTACTTC
NA,NA,TRBV7-9,TRBJ1-4,CASSLWGGDATNEKLFF,TGTGCCAGCAGCCTCTGGGGAGGGGATGCAACTAATGAAAAACTGTTTTTT
NA,NA,TRBV14,TRBJ1-2,CASSQVIRGGYTF,TGTGCCAGCAGCCAAGTTATTAGGGGAGGCTACACCTTC
NA,NA,TRBV7-3,TRBJ2-2,CASSLEHTGELFF,TGTGCCAGCAGCTTAGAGCACACCGGGGAGCTGTTTTTT
TRBD2,NA,TRBV5-1,TRBJ2-7,CASSRLAGISYEQYF,TGCGCCAGCAGCCGACTAGCGGGGATCTCCTACGAGCAGTACTTC
NA,NA,TRBV6-1,TRBJ1-5,CASSEAGAGSNQPQHF,TGTGCCAGCAGTGAAGCGGGCGCGGGAAGCAATCAGCCCCAGCATTTT
TRBD2,once,TRBV9,TRBJ2-7,CASSVGVGGNYEQYF,TGTGCCAGCAGCGTAGGGGTGGGGGGGAACTACGAGCAGTACTTC
NA,NA,TRBV5-1,TRBJ1-2,CASSPTDSYYGYTF,TGCGCCAGCAGCCCGACGGACAGCTACTATGGCTACACCTTC
NA,NA,TRBV9,TRBJ2-1,CASSEWDFNDEQFF,TGTGCCAGCAGCGAATGGGACTTTAACGATGAGCAGTTCTTC